This T cell receptor (beta chain) was retrieved from a study of CD8+ T cells in alopecia areata. Study-level findings and limits: Scalp samples also yield sequences from resident alphabeta T cells of normal skin.

Collected material from alopecia areata patients comprised lesional scalp punch biopsies and peripheral blood. Extracted from the samples, RNA was reverse transcribed into cDNA to serve as the sequencing template. Assay: immunoSEQ multiplex PCR; the TCRdb copy retains only in-frame clones and omits some. The repertoire holds fewer than 100,000 clones, less than 50% seen once, with 0.75% to 0.9% in the top ten. The V gene end was trimmed by 2 bases and the J gene end by 5 bases; junction bases not matched to a gene: 4. The CDR3 loop spans 13 amino acids. CDR1 and CDR2 (germline): GTSNPN, SVGIG (reference sequence). This clone occurred a few times. Its specificity is not known.

This sequence joins TRBV30 and TRBJ1-1, with 8 positions matching TRBD1. Sequences were obtained from CD4+ T cells sorted from blood. The TCR originated in a human donor with alopecia areata. CDR3 bases: TGTGCCTGGAGTCCCGACAGGGGAACTGAAGCTTTCTTT. Translated, it gives CAWSPDRGTEAFF.